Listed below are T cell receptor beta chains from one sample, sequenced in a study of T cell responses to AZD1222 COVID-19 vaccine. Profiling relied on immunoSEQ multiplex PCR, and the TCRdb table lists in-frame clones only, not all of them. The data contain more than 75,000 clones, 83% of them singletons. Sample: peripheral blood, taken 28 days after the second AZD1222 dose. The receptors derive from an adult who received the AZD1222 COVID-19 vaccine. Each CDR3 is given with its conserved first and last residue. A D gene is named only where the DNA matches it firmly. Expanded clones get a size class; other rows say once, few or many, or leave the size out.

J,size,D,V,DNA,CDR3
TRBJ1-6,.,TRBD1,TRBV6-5,TGTGCCAGCAGGCCCGGGACAGGCGCTTCACCCCTCCACTTT,CASRPGTGASPLHF
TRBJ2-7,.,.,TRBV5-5,TGTGCCAGCAGCGGGGCAGGGCCCTCAACCGAGCAGTACTTC,CASSGAGPSTEQYF
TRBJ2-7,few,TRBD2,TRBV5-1,TGCGCCAGCAGCCCGTCAACCGGGACTAGCCGGTACGAGCAGTACTTC,CASSPSTGTSRYEQYF
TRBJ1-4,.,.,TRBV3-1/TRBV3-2,TGTGCCAGCAGCCAGATTGGACAGACGGAAAAACTGTTTTTT,CASSQIGQTEKLFF
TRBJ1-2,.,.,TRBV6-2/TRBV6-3,TGTGCCAGCAGTTCAACCCCGATAGGCTACACCTTC,CASSSTPIGYTF
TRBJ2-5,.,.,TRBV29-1,TGCAGCGTCCGAAGAGGAGGGCAAGAGACCCAGTACTTC,CSVRRGGQETQYF
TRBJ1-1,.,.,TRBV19,TGTGCCAGTAGTATAACGGCACTGGGAACTGAAGCTTTCTTT,CASSITALGTEAFF
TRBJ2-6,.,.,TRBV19,TGTGCCAGTATTTCTGGACAGACCCTTATTCCCTCTGGGGCCAACGTCCTGACTTTC,CASISGQTLIPSGANVLTF
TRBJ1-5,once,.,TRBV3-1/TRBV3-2,TGTGCCAGCAGCCAAGTTGGGGGTCAGCCCCAGCATTTT,CASSQVGGQPQHF
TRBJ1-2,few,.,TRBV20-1,TGCAGTGCAGGGGGTACGGATGGCTACACCTTC,CSAGGTDGYTF
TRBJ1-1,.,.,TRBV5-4,TGTGCCAGCAGCTCGGGGGCTATGAACACTGAAGCTTTCTTT,CASSSGAMNTEAFF
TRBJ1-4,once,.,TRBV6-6,TGTGCCAGCAGGGGCAGAGATGAAAAACTGTTTTTT,CASRGRDEKLFF
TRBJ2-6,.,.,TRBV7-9,TGTGCCAGCAGCCATGGCCGCTCTGGGGCCAACGTCCTGACTTTC,CASSHGRSGANVLTF
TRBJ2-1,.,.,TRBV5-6,TGTGCCAGCAGCTTGAAGGGGGCGCGGGACCACAATGAGCAGTTCTTC,CASSLKGARDHNEQFF
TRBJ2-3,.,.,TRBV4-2,TGTGCCAGCAGCCAATTCCTACCACTCACAGATACGCAGTATTTT,CASSQFLPLTDTQYF
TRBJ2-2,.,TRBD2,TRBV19,TGTGCCAGTAGTATGGGGCTAGCGGGGTCCCTGGGGACCGGGGAGCTGTTTTTT,CASSMGLAGSLGTGELFF
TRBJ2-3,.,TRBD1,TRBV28,TGTGCCAGCAGTTTGCAGGGGGTGAGCACAGATACGCAGTATTTT,CASSLQGVSTDTQYF
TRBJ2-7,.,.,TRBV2,TGTGCCAGCTCAGACAGGTCCTCCTACGAGCAGTACTTC,CASSDRSSYEQYF
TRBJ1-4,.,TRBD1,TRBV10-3,TGTGCCATCAGCGAACCGGGACAGGGTTCTGTGAGTGAAAAACTGTTTTTT,CAISEPGQGSVSEKLFF
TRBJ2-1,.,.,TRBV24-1,TGTGCCACCAGCTACTGGGGTAACAATGAGCAGTTCTTC,CATSYWGNNEQFF
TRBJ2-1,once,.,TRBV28,TGTGCCAGCAGTATGGGCACCCACGACAATGAGCAGTTCTTC,CASSMGTHDNEQFF
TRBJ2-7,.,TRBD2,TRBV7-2,TGTGCCAGCAGCCCGACTAGCGGGAGTCTCGACGAGCAGTACTTC,CASSPTSGSLDEQYF
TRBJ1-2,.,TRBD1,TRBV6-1,TGTGCCAGCAGTGAAGAGACGACAGGGTTTGGGGGCTATGGCTACACCTTC,CASSEETTGFGGYGYTF
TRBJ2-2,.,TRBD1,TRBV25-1,TGTGCCAGCAGTGACACAGGGGGCTCCGGGGAGCTGTTTTTT,CASSDTGGSGELFF
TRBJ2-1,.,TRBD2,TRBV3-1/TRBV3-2,TGTGCCAGCAGCTCTCCAACTAGCGCTGACAATGAGCAGTTCTTC,CASSSPTSADNEQFF
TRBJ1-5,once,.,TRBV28,TGTGCCAGCAGCCCAGGGTTGAATCAGCCCCAGCATTTT,CASSPGLNQPQHF
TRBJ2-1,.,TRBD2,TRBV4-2,TGTGCCAGCAGCCAAGTTAGCGGGCGAGGCGGTGGCTCCTACAATGAGCAGTTCTTC,CASSQVSGRGGGSYNEQFF
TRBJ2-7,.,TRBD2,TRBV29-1,TGCAGCGTCGGACTAGCGGGGGCCTACGAGCAGTACTTC,CSVGLAGAYEQYF
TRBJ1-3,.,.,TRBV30,TGTGCCTGGCAATCTAGGTACTCTGGAAACACCATATATTTT,CAWQSRYSGNTIYF
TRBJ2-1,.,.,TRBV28,TGTGCCAGCAGCTCCCCCCGCGAGCAGTTCTTC,CASSSPREQFF
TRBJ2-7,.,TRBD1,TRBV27,TGTGCCAGCAGTCCCCGTCGGACAGGGAACTCCTACGAGCAGTACTTC,CASSPRRTGNSYEQYF
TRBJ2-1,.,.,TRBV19,TGTGCCAGTAGTATTCGTCCAGGACTCTTCACCTACAATGAGCAGTTCTTC,CASSIRPGLFTYNEQFF
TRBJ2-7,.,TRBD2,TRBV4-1,TGCGCCAGCAGCCACGTGGGACTAGCGGTCTCCTACGAGCAGTACTTC,CASSHVGLAVSYEQYF
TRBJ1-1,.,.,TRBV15,TGTGCCACCAGCGGTCAGGGGAACACTGAAGCTTTCTTT,CATSGQGNTEAFF
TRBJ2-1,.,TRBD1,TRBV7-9,TGTGCCAGCAGCCTGGCGGCAGGGGGGCAGTTCTTC,CASSLAAGGQFF
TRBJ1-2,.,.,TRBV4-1,TGCGCCAGCAGCCAAGATGTGGGACGAGCGGGGAATGGCTACACCTTC,CASSQDVGRAGNGYTF
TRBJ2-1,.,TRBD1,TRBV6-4,TGTGCCAGCAGTGACTCGTATCGGGACAGGGGGCACAATGAGCAGTTCTTC,CASSDSYRDRGHNEQFF
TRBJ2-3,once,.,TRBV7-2,TGTGCCAGCAGCCGGGACGTCGCTACAGATACGCAGTATTTT,CASSRDVATDTQYF
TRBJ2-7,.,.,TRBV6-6,TGTGCCAGCAGTTACTCGCCCTACGAGCAGTACTTC,CASSYSPYEQYF
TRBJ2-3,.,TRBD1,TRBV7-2,TGTGCCAGCAGCTTACAGACAGGGGGAGATACGCAGTATTTT,CASSLQTGGDTQYF
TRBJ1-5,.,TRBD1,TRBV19,TGTGCCAGTACCCCACCCGGGACAGGGTTCAATCAGCCCCAGCATTTT,CASTPPGTGFNQPQHF
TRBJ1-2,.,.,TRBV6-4,TGTGCCAGCGAAGGGTACTATGGCTACACCTTC,CASEGYYGYTF
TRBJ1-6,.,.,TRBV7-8,TGTGCCAGCAGCAGTACGTCCTATAATTCACCCCTCCACTTT,CASSSTSYNSPLHF
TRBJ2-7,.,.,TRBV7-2,TGTGCCAGCAGCTTATTACTCCCCCCCGAGCAGTACTTC,CASSLLLPPEQYF
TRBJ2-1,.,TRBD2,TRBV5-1,TGCGCCAGCAGCTTGGCCGGGGGACTAGCGAGCTTCAATGAGCAGTTCTTC,CASSLAGGLASFNEQFF
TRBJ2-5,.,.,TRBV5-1,TGCGCCAGCAGCTTGGTTGGAGGCGGTTGGCAGGAGACCCAGTACTTC,CASSLVGGGWQETQYF
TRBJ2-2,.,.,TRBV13,TGTGCCAGCAGCCCGGGACGTAGTAACACCGGGGAGCTGTTTTTT,CASSPGRSNTGELFF
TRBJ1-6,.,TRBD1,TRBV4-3,TGCGCCAGCAGGGGACAGAGCTCCTATAATTCACCCCTCCACTTT,CASRGQSSYNSPLHF
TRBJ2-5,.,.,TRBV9,TGTGCCAGCAGCGTAGGGGCAGGGCAACGGGAGACCCAGTACTTC,CASSVGAGQRETQYF
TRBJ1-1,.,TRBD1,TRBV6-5,TGTGCCAGCAGTACGGACAGGGACGATGAAGCTTTCTTT,CASSTDRDDEAFF
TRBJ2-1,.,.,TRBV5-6,TGTGCCAGCAGCTTGGGCGTTGAGCAGTTCTTC,CASSLGVEQFF
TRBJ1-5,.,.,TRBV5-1,TGCGCCAGCAGGTGCCCCCATCAGCCCCAGCATTTT,CASRCPHQPQHF
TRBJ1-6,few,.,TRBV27,TGTGCCAGCAGTTTATTCTCGTTGGGGAACGGACCTCGCAGCAATTCACCCCTCCACTTT,CASSLFSLGNGPRSNSPLHF